Here is one T cell receptor (beta chain) with its context. Germline assignment: CDR1 MNHEY and CDR2 SMNVEV (reference sequence). The CDR3 length is 15 residues. V gave up 5 bases and J gave up 7 bases; unmatched junction bases: 12. Memory CD4+ cells were the fraction left after CD45RA+ naive selection. The record originates from a study of shared clonotypes between healthy human individuals. Assay execution proceeded at the deep level. This table comes from immunoSEQ multiplex PCR, and its TCRdb copy is limited to in-frame clones, with some not included. The sample shows approximately 700,000 clones, around four fifths of them seen only once.

This receptor was obtained from a young woman in good health. V gene TRBV27 combines with J gene TRBJ2-5; 8 bases map to TRBD1. Sequences were obtained from memory CD4+ T cells sorted from blood. Subset described: CD45RA-negative fraction. CDR3 amino acids: CASSVGWTGSGTQYF. In DNA form, the CDR3 reads TGTGCCAGCAGTGTAGGATGGACAGGGAGCGGGACCCAGTACTTC.